A selection of T cell receptor beta chains follows, all from one sample in a study of blood T cell repertoires in COVID-19. The data were produced by immunoSEQ multiplex PCR, yet TCRdb's version contains in-frame clones alone and is incomplete. The sample shows fewer than 200,000 clones, about 80% of them seen only once. The material sequenced was PBMCs or T cells enriched from blood (not recorded which). These receptors were collected from a man between 45 and 60 years old who had recovered from COVID-19. Each CDR3 is given with its conserved first and last residue. The D gene is left open where the match is weak. Expanded clones get a size class; other rows say once, few or many, or leave the size out.

j_call v_call clone_size d_call cdr3_aa cdr3_nt
TRBJ2-2 TRBV19 NA NA CASSAMRTGELFF TGTGCCAGTAGCGCCATGCGCACCGGGGAGCTGTTTTTT
TRBJ2-7 TRBV6-5 once NA CASSYSRGNYEQYF TGTGCCAGCAGTTACTCGCGAGGGAACTACGAGCAGTACTTC
TRBJ1-2 TRBV6-1 once TRBD1 CASSERAGGGYGYTF TGTGCCAGCAGTGAACGGGCAGGGGGTGGCTATGGCTACACCTTC
TRBJ2-5 TRBV30 NA NA CAWSVSGQETQYF TGTGCCTGGAGTGTATCGGGCCAAGAGACCCAGTACTTC
TRBJ2-3 TRBV13 NA TRBD1 CASSLGGQGYDTQYF TGTGCCAGCAGCTTAGGGGGACAGGGTTATGATACGCAGTATTTT
TRBJ2-5 TRBV5-6 NA NA CASSADSYQETQYF TGTGCCAGCAGCGCGGACAGTTACCAAGAGACCCAGTACTTC
TRBJ1-2 TRBV2 NA NA CASSESPRGPGYGYTF TGTGCCAGCAGCGAGAGTCCCAGGGGCCCGGGTTATGGCTACACCTTC
TRBJ1-2 TRBV7-9 NA TRBD1 CASSSQGQDYGYTF TGTGCCAGCAGCTCGCAGGGACAGGACTATGGCTACACCTTC
TRBJ2-4 TRBV9 NA TRBD1 CASSTNQGQGVAKNIQYF TGTGCCAGCAGTACTAACCAGGGGCAGGGGGTAGCCAAAAACATTCAGTACTTC
TRBJ2-1 TRBV19 NA TRBD2 CAVRPRRGGSNEQFF TGTGCCGTACGACCGAGGCGGGGGGGCTCCAATGAGCAGTTCTTC
TRBJ1-2 TRBV5-8 NA NA CASGVGYGYTF TGTGCCAGCGGAGTCGGCTATGGCTACACCTTC
TRBJ1-4 TRBV18 NA NA CASSPAGANEKLFF TGTGCCAGCTCCCCGGCGGGGGCAAATGAAAAACTGTTTTTT
TRBJ2-3 TRBV5-4 NA NA CASSLDGDTDTQYF TGTGCCAGCAGCTTGGACGGGGACACAGATACGCAGTATTTT
TRBJ1-2 TRBV7-6 NA TRBD1 CASSLEATGSYGYTF TGTGCCAGCAGCTTAGAAGCGACAGGGAGCTATGGCTACACCTTC
TRBJ1-1 TRBV3-1/TRBV3-2 NA TRBD1 CASSQGTGGVGTEAFF TGTGCCAGCAGCCAAGGGACAGGGGGAGTCGGCACTGAAGCTTTCTTT
TRBJ1-6 TRBV27 NA NA CASSFNRDSPLHF TGTGCCAGCAGTTTTAACAGGGATTCACCCCTCCACTTT
TRBJ2-3 TRBV6-5 once NA CASSLLDTQYF TGTGCCAGCAGCCTTCTAGATACGCAGTATTTT
TRBJ2-2 TRBV5-5 many TRBD2 CASSFRGAGELFF TGTGCCAGCAGCTTTCGGGGGGCCGGGGAGCTGTTTTTT
TRBJ1-1 TRBV30 NA NA CAWSARGTEAFF TGTGCCTGGAGTGCGCGCGGGACTGAAGCTTTCTTT
TRBJ2-7 TRBV4-1 NA NA CASSQVQGYEQYF TGCGCCAGCAGCCAGGTCCAGGGCTACGAGCAGTACTTC
TRBJ1-1 TRBV30 NA TRBD1 CAWNTGGTAFF TGTGCCTGGAATACAGGGGGCACTGCTTTCTTT
TRBJ1-1 TRBV25-1 NA NA CASSAGGRAFF TGTGCCAGCAGTGCCGGGGGGAGGGCTTTCTTT
TRBJ2-7 TRBV6-5 NA NA CASTLPRVERYEQYF TGTGCCAGCACCCTGCCCAGGGTTGAACGGTACGAGCAGTACTTC
TRBJ1-1 TRBV9 NA NA CASSAPRGDTEAFF TGTGCCAGCAGCGCGCCTAGGGGCGACACTGAAGCTTTCTTT
TRBJ1-1 TRBV15 NA NA CATRTGGGTEAFF TGTGCCACCAGGACGGGGGGGGGCACTGAAGCTTTCTTT
TRBJ1-5 TRBV16 NA TRBD1 CASSQRDSSNQPQHF TGTGCCAGCAGCCAACGGGACAGTAGCAATCAGCCCCAGCATTTT
TRBJ2-7 TRBV7-9 NA NA CASSFPLDTEHLTYEQYF TGTGCCAGCAGCTTTCCATTAGACACTGAACATCTTACCTACGAGCAGTACTTC
TRBJ1-5 TRBV23-1 once TRBD1 CASSQSGVYRGTYGQPQHF TGCGCCAGCAGTCAATCGGGGGTCTACAGGGGAACGTATGGTCAGCCCCAGCATTTT
TRBJ2-3 TRBV18 NA NA CASSPQRQSTDTQYF TGTGCCAGCTCACCCCAGCGCCAGTCCACAGATACGCAGTATTTT
TRBJ1-5 TRBV5-1 NA TRBD1 CASRRGTDQPQHF TGCGCCAGCAGACGCGGGACAGATCAGCCCCAGCATTTT
TRBJ2-7 TRBV28 NA TRBD1 CASRRDRVYEQYF TGTGCCAGCAGGCGGGACAGGGTCTACGAGCAGTACTTC
TRBJ2-1 TRBV7-3 NA NA CASSLTSINEQFF TGTGCCAGCAGCCTAACTAGTATCAATGAGCAGTTCTTC
TRBJ2-7 TRBV29-1 NA NA CSAAGNSYEQYF TGCAGCGCAGCCGGGAACTCCTACGAGCAGTACTTC
TRBJ1-1 TRBV24-1 NA NA CATSDKNTEAFF TGTGCCACCAGTGACAAAAACACTGAAGCTTTCTTT
TRBJ1-1 TRBV5-1 NA NA CASSVQGNTEAFF TGCGCCAGCAGCGTACAGGGTAACACTGAAGCTTTCTTT
TRBJ2-5 TRBV29-1 NA TRBD2 CSVAVGNLAGTQYF TGCAGCGTTGCCGTCGGCAACTTAGCGGGGACCCAGTACTTC
TRBJ2-1 TRBV6-5 NA NA CASSIISYDNEQFF TGTGCCAGCAGTATAATCTCCTATGACAATGAGCAGTTCTTC
TRBJ2-1 TRBV3-1/TRBV3-2 NA TRBD2 CASSQDLAGTGDEQFF TGTGCCAGCAGCCAAGATCTAGCGGGGACGGGGGATGAGCAGTTCTTC
TRBJ2-7 TRBV5-4 NA TRBD1 CASSPWDRAGYEQYF TGTGCCAGCAGCCCTTGGGACAGGGCAGGCTACGAGCAGTACTTC
TRBJ1-1 TRBV28 NA NA CASSLGGRVTEAFF TGTGCCAGCAGCTTGGGGGGGCGGGTCACTGAAGCTTTCTTT
TRBJ2-7 TRBV5-6 few NA CASSLRRRHDASYEQYF TGTGCCAGCAGCTTGCGGCGACGACACGATGCCTCCTACGAGCAGTACTTC
TRBJ1-5 TRBV5-8 NA TRBD1 CASSSRTGGKPQHF TGTGCCAGCAGCTCACGGACAGGGGGTAAGCCCCAGCATTTT
TRBJ2-2 TRBV3-1/TRBV3-2 NA TRBD1 CASSRGQGIGELFF TGTGCCAGCAGCCGGGGACAGGGAATCGGGGAGCTGTTTTTT
TRBJ1-2 TRBV15 NA NA CATSREGLGRGNGLDTF TGTGCCACCAGCAGAGAAGGATTGGGCAGGGGAAATGGGCTTGACACCTTC
TRBJ1-1 TRBV28 NA NA CASRGGTEAFF TGTGCCAGCAGAGGGGGCACTGAAGCTTTCTTT
TRBJ1-1 TRBV6-1 once NA CASSEARADTEAFF TGTGCCAGCAGTGAAGCGCGAGCCGACACTGAAGCTTTCTTT
TRBJ2-3 TRBV3-1/TRBV3-2 NA NA CASSQEGVTDTQYF TGTGCCAGCAGCCAAGAAGGGGTCACAGATACGCAGTATTTT
TRBJ2-2 TRBV6-5 NA TRBD1 CASLGQGNTGELFF TGTGCCAGCCTGGGACAGGGCAACACCGGGGAGCTGTTTTTT
TRBJ2-3 TRBV5-4 NA TRBD2 CASSLSARGGSDTQYF TGTGCCAGCAGCTTGAGTGCCCGGGGGGGCTCAGATACGCAGTATTTT
TRBJ1-3 TRBV7-9 NA TRBD1 CASSSSGQGFGNTIYF TGTGCCAGCAGCTCTTCGGGACAGGGTTTTGGAAACACCATATATTTT
TRBJ2-7 TRBV4-3 NA NA CASSQDSGIDEQYF TGCGCCAGCAGCCAAGATTCAGGGATCGACGAGCAGTACTTC
TRBJ2-3 TRBV9 NA NA CASSVGPGATDTQYF TGTGCCAGCAGCGTAGGACCAGGGGCCACAGATACGCAGTATTTT
TRBJ1-3 TRBV29-1 once NA CSGTGDSGNTIYF TGCAGCGGTACAGGAGACTCTGGAAACACCATATATTTT
TRBJ1-2 TRBV5-4 many TRBD1 CASSYAGGTDYGYTF TGTGCCAGCAGCTACGCCGGCGGGACAGACTATGGCTACACCTTC
TRBJ1-6 TRBV19 once NA CASSVSYNSPLHF TGTGCCAGTAGCGTGTCCTATAATTCACCCCTCCACTTT